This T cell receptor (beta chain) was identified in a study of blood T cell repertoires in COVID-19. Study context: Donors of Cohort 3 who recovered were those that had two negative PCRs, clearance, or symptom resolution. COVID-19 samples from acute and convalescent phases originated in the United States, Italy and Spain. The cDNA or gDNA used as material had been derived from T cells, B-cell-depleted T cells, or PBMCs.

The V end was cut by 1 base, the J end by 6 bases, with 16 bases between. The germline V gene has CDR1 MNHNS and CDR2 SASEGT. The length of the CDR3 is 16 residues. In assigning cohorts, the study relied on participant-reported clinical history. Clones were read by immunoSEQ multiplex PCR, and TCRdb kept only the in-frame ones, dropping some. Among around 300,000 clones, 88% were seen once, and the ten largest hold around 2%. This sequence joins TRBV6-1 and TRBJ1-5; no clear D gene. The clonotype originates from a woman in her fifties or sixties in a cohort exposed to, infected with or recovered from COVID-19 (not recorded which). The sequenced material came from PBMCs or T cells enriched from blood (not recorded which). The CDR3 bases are TGTGCCAGCAGTGAAGGGTACGGGTTGGGTAGTCAGCCCCAGCATTTT. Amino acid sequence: CASSEGYGLGSQPQHF.